These 10 T cell receptor beta chains were sequenced from one sample in a study of T cell responses to AZD1222 COVID-19 vaccine. Clones were read by immunoSEQ multiplex PCR, and TCRdb kept only the in-frame ones, dropping some. The repertoire holds more than 80,000 clones, with roughly 88% as singletons. The sequenced sample was peripheral blood, obtained 28 days after the second AZD1222 dose. The receptors here all came from an adult who received the AZD1222 COVID-19 vaccine.

As DNA, the CDR3 is TGTGCCAGCAGACCACAGGGGGCAGGAACTGAAGCTTTCTTT. This encodes CASRPQGAGTEAFF. V is TRBV2 and J is TRBJ1-1, with 9 bases fitting TRBD1. Losses at the gene ends were 6 bases for V and 5 bases for J; bases not matched to a gene: 7. The CDR3 consists of 14 residues. The V gene's germline CDR1 is SNHLY and CDR2 FYNNEI.

V is TRBV10-3 and J is TRBJ2-3; the D gene is possibly TRBD1 (8 bases). CDR1 ENHRY and CDR2 SYGVKD come from the germline V gene. The CDR3 totals 14 residues. Trimming left V 5 bases short and J 4 bases short, with 13 bases between. CDR3 nucleotide sequence: TGTGCCATCAGTACAGGGGGGGCCGCAGATACGCAGTATTTT. Protein: CAISTGGAADTQYF.

The V call is TRBV5-1, the J call TRBJ1-1; D gene ambiguous. Trimming pared 1 base from V and 8 bases from J, leaving 15 bases between. This CDR3 is 14 amino acids long. Germline CDR1 reads SGHRS; CDR2 reads YFSETQ. CDR3 in amino acids: CASSLLGQPIEAFF. CDR3 coding DNA: TGCGCCAGCAGCTTGCTTGGCCAACCAATCGAAGCTTTCTTT.

CDR3 residues: CSASLGGQIHDQPQHF. The CDR3 DNA reads as TGCAGTGCTAGTTTGGGGGGCCAAATTCATGATCAGCCCCAGCATTTT. The gene calls are TRBV20-1 and TRBJ1-5; D may be TRBD1 (6 bases). This CDR3 contains 16 residues. Germline V CDR1 and CDR2: DFQATT, SNEGSKA (reference sequence). V lost 3 bases and J 5 bases, leaving 20 bases between the germline ends.

As for this clone: At one end the junction does not follow the germline gene, possibly because of a read error. The chain combines TRBV5-1 with TRBJ1-1; tentative D call: TRBD1 (6 bases). In germline, CDR1 is SGHRS, CDR2 YFSETQ. This CDR3 has 15 residues. This CDR3 is CASRPVVGARSEAFF. The CDR3 DNA reads TGCGCCAGCAGACCAGTGGTGGGGGCGCGATCTGAGGCTTTCTTT. Supplemented by reference TRBV5-1 and TRBJ1-1, the full variable domain reads KAGVTQTPRYLIKTRGQQVTLSCSPISGHRSVSWYQQTPGQGLQFLFEYFSETQRNKGNFPGRFSGRQFSNSRSEMNVSTLELGDSALYLCASRPVVGARSEAFFGQGTRLTVV.

The chain is built from TRBV3-1 (or the pseudogene TRBV3-2) and TRBJ2-1, with D perhaps matching TRBD1 or TRBD2 (5 bases each). Trimming took 0 bases from V and 3 from J, leaving 9 bases between them. Looked up from germline, CDR1 is LGHDT and CDR2 is YNNKEL (reference sequence). This CDR3 contains 15 residues. In DNA, the CDR3 is TGTGCCAGCAGCCAAGATTGGGGGATCTACAATGAGCAGTTCTTC. Translation gives CASSQDWGIYNEQFF.

The gene calls are TRBV30 and TRBJ2-3, with D hard to call. The CDR3 has 13 amino acids. Between the trimmed V and J ends, which lost 1 base and 2 bases, there was a span of 7 bases. CDR1 and CDR2 (germline): GTSNPN, SVGIG (reference sequence). The CDR3 DNA reads TGTGCCTGGAGTGGACCCGTCACAGATACGCAGTATTTT. This translates into CAWSGPVTDTQYF. The full variable domain, completed using reference TRBV30 and TRBJ2-3, is SQTIHQWPATLVQPVGSPLSLECTVEGTSNPNLYWYRQAAGRGLQLLFYSVGIGQISSEVPQNLSASRPQDRQFILSSKKLLLSDSGFYLCAWSGPVTDTQYFGPGTRLTVL.

This clone appeared a single time. The rearrangement links TRBV19 to TRBJ1-6; TRBD1 matches 10 bases. The CDR3 is made up of 12 amino acids. The V and J ends lost 10 bases and 10 bases, in that order; junction bases with no gene match: 4. Germline V gene lookup returns CDR1 LNHDA and CDR2 SQIVND (reference sequence). The CDR3 DNA sequence: TGTGCCACGGGACAGGGGTGGTCACCCCTCCACTTT. Encoded protein: CATGQGWSPLHF.

This sequence joins TRBV5-4 and TRBJ2-5; 16 nucleotides line up with TRBD2. Trimming cost V 0 bases and J 0 bases; bases outside gene matches: 5. The V gene's germline CDR1 is SGHNT and CDR2 YYREEE (reference sequence). The CDR3 length is 19 residues. CDR3 loop: CASSLGPGLAGGNQETQYF. CDR3 sequence (DNA): TGTGCCAGCAGCTTGGGACCGGGACTAGCGGGGGGGAACCAAGAGACCCAGTACTTC.

V and J are TRBV6-5 and TRBJ1-1; TRBD1 agrees at 7 bases. Per germline, CDR1 MNHEY and CDR2 SVGAGI. CDR3 length equals 13 residues. With 8 bases clipped from V and 0 bases from J, the junction kept 3 bases outside the gene matches. The CDR3 DNA follows: TGTGCCAGCCTCAGGGGGATGAACACTGAAGCTTTCTTT. This gives the protein CASLRGMNTEAFF.